A single sample gave rise to the 24 T cell receptor beta chains below, sequenced in a study of T-cell reconstitution after alpha-beta-depleted transplantation in children. Preparation of the TCRbeta library used unique molecular identifiers. Via MiXCR, TCRdb re-called the PCR reads, giving one row per CDR3 protein. This sample has hundreds of thousands of distinct CDR3 sequences, with roughly 15% found just once. Specimen: PBMCs from the stem cell graft donor, collected from the stem cell graft. The receptors were sampled from a human donor who donated a stem cell graft to a child with acute myeloid leukemia.

This clonotype occurred many times. V gene TRBV20-1 combines with J gene TRBJ2-1; possible D gene TRBD1, 6 bases. The CDR3 loop spans 12 amino acids. Germline-derived CDR1 and CDR2 are DFQATT and SNEGSKA (reference sequence). Trimming removed 6 bases at V and 7 bases at J, with 13 bases between. As DNA, the CDR3 is TGCAGTGCGCGGACAGTGTATAATGAGCAGTTCTTC. Protein product: CSARTVYNEQFF.

The chain combines TRBV11-2 with TRBJ2-7; no firm D call. CDR1 and CDR2 (germline): SGHAT, FQNNGV. With 0 bases removed from V and 5 bases from J, the gap between germline ends came to 5 bases. This CDR3 spans 12 amino acids. Here the CDR3 reads CASSLEANEQYF. The CDR3, as DNA: TGTGCCAGCAGCTTAGAGGCGAACGAGCAGTACTTC.

This clonotype showed up just a few times. This chain links TRBV7-3 with TRBJ1-1, with D unresolved. This CDR3 has 14 amino acids. Germline CDR1 is SGHTA and CDR2 is FQGTGA. V was pared by 2 bases and J by 2 bases, with 9 bases between. Here the CDR3 DNA reads TGTGCCAGCAGCTTATACGCGACCAACACTGAAGCTTTCTTT. Amino acid sequence: CASSLYATNTEAFF.

This clonotype was found many times. The rearrangement uses TRBV20-1 and TRBJ2-1, with TRBD2 matching 15 bases. This CDR3 region has 16 residues. Germline loops: CDR1 DFQATT, CDR2 SNEGSKA (reference sequence). Unmatched junction bases numbered 3, after V lost 3 bases and J lost 3 bases. In DNA form, the CDR3 reads TGCAGTGCTAGGGGACTAGCGGGGGGCGGCTACAATGAGCAGTTCTTC. Its translation is CSARGLAGGGYNEQFF.

This clonotype was observed at least ten times. V usage is TRBV20-1 and J usage is TRBJ1-3; D might be TRBD1 (5 bases). Germline values: CDR1 DFQATT, CDR2 SNEGSKA (reference sequence). V was pared by 0 bases and J by 5 bases, with 11 bases between. This CDR3 comprises 14 residues. CDR3 DNA: TGCAGTGCTAGAGATGACAGAAATCGAAACACCATATATTTT. This sequence encodes CSARDDRNRNTIYF.

At least ten counts were recorded for this clonotype. The chain is built from TRBV7-2 and TRBJ2-6, with TRBD2 as a possible D gene (5 bases). Trimming cost V 0 bases and J 2 bases, with 11 bases left between them. The CDR3 sequence is 17 residues long. The germline V gene encodes CDR1 SGHTA and CDR2 FQGNSA. The CDR3 sequence: CASSLALRTAGANVLTF. In DNA, the CDR3 is TGTGCCAGCAGCTTAGCGCTACGGACTGCTGGGGCCAACGTCCTGACTTTC.

This clonotype was counted at least ten times. The V gene is TRBV5-1, the J gene TRBJ2-7; D unclear. Trimming took off 0 bases at V and 3 bases at J, with 7 bases between the two ends. CDR3 length: 13 residues. CDR1 is SGHRS and CDR2 is YFSETQ in the germline V gene. The CDR3, as DNA: TGCGCCAGCAGCTTGGCCGAGTACTACGAGCAGTACTTC. Translated: CASSLAEYYEQYF.

The genes are TRBV27 and TRBJ2-7, with 8 bases identical to TRBD1. CDR1 is MNHEY and CDR2 is SMNVEV in the germline V gene (reference sequence). With 0 bases clipped from V and 2 bases from J, the junction kept 9 bases outside the gene matches. The CDR3 runs to 17 residues. The CDR3 DNA follows: TGTGCCAGCAGTTTATCCTCCCGGATGACAGGGGCCTACGAGCAGTACTTC. Translation gives CASSLSSRMTGAYEQYF.

This clonotype has at least ten counts. The chain employs TRBV12-3 or TRBV12-4 and TRBJ1-2, with D hard to call. V was trimmed by 4 bases and J by 3 bases, leaving 3 bases between them. The CDR3 totals 11 residues. CDR3 residues: CASSYDYGYTF. In DNA, the CDR3 is TGTGCCAGCAGTTACGACTATGGCTACACCTTC.

The sample holds a few counts of this clonotype. Written as DNA, the CDR3 is TGTGCCAGCAGTCATGGGGCAAAACTGTTTTTT. This translates into CASSHGAKLFF. This chain joins TRBV6-2 or TRBV6-3 and TRBJ1-4; D might be TRBD1 (5 bases). The V end lost 5 bases, the J end lost 10 bases, and 8 bases lay between the germline ends. The CDR3 runs to 11 residues. CDR1 and CDR2 from the germline V gene are MNHEY and SVGEGT.

This clonotype was recorded at least ten times. This sequence joins TRBV20-1 and TRBJ2-1, with D possibly TRBD2 on 5 matching bases. In germline, CDR1 is DFQATT, CDR2 SNEGSKA (reference sequence). V gave up 1 base and J gave up 0 bases, with 16 bases separating them. This CDR3 has 17 residues. Written as DNA, the CDR3 is TGCAGTGCTAGAGGGGGTCGGCGGGCGAGCTCCTACAATGAGCAGTTCTTC. It is translated as CSARGGRRASSYNEQFF.

This clonotype was recorded at least ten times. V and J are TRBV20-1 and TRBJ2-3; TRBD2 agrees at 12 bases. This CDR3 has 14 residues. The trim removed 5 bases at V and 5 bases at J, leaving 5 bases unmatched. Germline-derived CDR1 and CDR2 are DFQATT and SNEGSKA (reference sequence). CDR3 amino acids: CSASSGGAGDTQYF. The CDR3 bases are TGCAGTGCTTCTAGCGGGGGGGCAGGAGATACGCAGTATTTT.

The rearrangement uses TRBV24-1 and TRBJ2-1, with 8 positions matching TRBD2. Germline V lookup: CDR1 KGHDR, CDR2 SFDVKD. The CDR3 runs 16 residues. V gave up 4 bases and J gave up 8 bases; unmatched junction bases: 12. CDR3 residues: CATSDPGRARGYEQFF. CDR3 sequence (DNA): TGTGCCACCAGTGACCCCGGGAGGGCCAGGGGATATGAGCAGTTCTTC.

The V call is TRBV28, the J call TRBJ1-2; unclear D gene. From germline, CDR1 is MDHEN and CDR2 SYDVKM. V was shortened by 11 bases and J by 2 bases, with 9 bases between the two germline ends. This CDR3 contains 11 residues. CDR3 coding DNA: TGTGCCGGGGAGGGAAACTATGGCTACACCTTC. It yields the protein CAGEGNYGYTF.

CDR3 sequence reads: CASSSLLARDGTYEQYF. The CDR3 region has the DNA TGCGCCAGCAGCTCACTGTTGGCCCGGGACGGAACCTACGAGCAGTACTTC. The rearrangement joins TRBV5-1 to TRBJ2-7; D may be TRBD1 or TRBD2 (5 bases each). The V end lost 3 bases, the J end lost 2 bases, and 21 bases lay between the germline ends. The CDR3 totals 17 residues. Per the germline V gene, CDR1 is SGHRS and CDR2 is YFSETQ.

The sample holds a few counts of this clonotype. The chain couples TRBV2 to TRBJ2-1, with 14 positions matching TRBD2. This CDR3 is 16 amino acids long. J was trimmed by 6 bases and V by 8 bases; bases with no gene match: 9. CDR1 and CDR2 (germline): SNHLY, FYNNEI. This chain's CDR3 is CASLTSGGALPNEQFF. CDR3 nucleotide sequence: TGTGCCAGCCTGACTAGCGGGGGGGCGTTACCCAATGAGCAGTTCTTC.

V usage is TRBV29-1 and J usage is TRBJ1-1; a possible D gene is TRBD1 (5 bases). This CDR3 is 12 amino acids long. The germline V gene encodes CDR1 SQVTM and CDR2 ANQGSEA. Between the trimmed V and J ends, which lost 7 bases and 6 bases, there was a span of 15 bases. CDR3 sequence: CSGTKRGSEAFF. In nucleotides, the CDR3 is TGCAGCGGTACGAAGAGGGGCTCTGAAGCTTTCTTT.

J is TRBJ2-2 and V is TRBV5-1, with D possibly matching TRBD1 (6 bases). The CDR3 consists of 15 residues. The V end lost 5 bases, the J end lost 6 bases, and 17 bases lay between the germline ends. Germline V gives CDR1 SGHRS, CDR2 YFSETQ. CDR3 loop: CASRSDSSGAGELFF. The DNA of the CDR3 is TGCGCCAGCAGATCGGACAGCTCGGGTGCCGGGGAGCTGTTTTTT.

This clonotype was seen repeatedly, ten times or more. The chain combines TRBV5-1 with TRBJ1-1, with D unresolved. The ends were cut back, 3 bases at V and 5 bases at J, with 17 bases in the middle. The germline gives CDR1 SGHRS, CDR2 YFSETQ. The CDR3 length is 15 residues. The CDR3 loop reads CASSSEGRRRTEAFF. In DNA form, the CDR3 reads TGCGCCAGCAGCTCGGAGGGCAGGAGGAGGACTGAAGCTTTCTTT.

The chain has TRBV20-1 and TRBJ1-3; unclear D gene. The CDR3 consists of 15 residues. Germline V CDR1 and CDR2: DFQATT, SNEGSKA (reference sequence). Trimming shortened V by 3 bases and J by 0 bases, and 12 bases separated the two germline ends. The CDR3 protein is CSASEVDFSGNTIYF. DNA of the CDR3: TGCAGTGCTAGCGAGGTAGACTTCTCTGGAAACACCATATATTTT.

The V gene is TRBV7-2, the J gene TRBJ2-3; possibly TRBD2 for D (5 bases). Germline assignment: CDR1 SGHTA and CDR2 FQGNSA. Trimming removed 2 bases at V and 2 bases at J, with 11 bases between. This CDR3 region has 15 residues. CDR3 sequence: CASSLSGSFTDTQYF. The CDR3 DNA sequence: TGTGCCAGCAGCTTAAGCGGTTCCTTCACAGATACGCAGTATTTT.

The J gene is TRBJ2-2, the V gene TRBV5-1, with D tentatively TRBD2 (7 bases). With 1 base removed from V and 4 bases from J, the gap between germline ends came to 20 bases. Germline V gene sequence: CDR1 SGHRS, CDR2 YFSETQ. CDR3 length: 18 amino acids. In DNA form, the CDR3 reads TGCGCCAGCAGCTTGAAGGGACCAACAGGGAGGGTCACCGGGGAGCTGTTTTTT. Encoded protein: CASSLKGPTGRVTGELFF.

The rearrangement links TRBV7-2 to TRBJ2-1; D assignment may be TRBD1 or TRBD2 (6 bases each). This CDR3 has 16 residues. The V end lost 5 bases, the J end lost 0 bases, and 14 bases lay between the germline ends. Per the germline V gene, CDR1 is SGHTA and CDR2 is FQGNSA. CDR3: CASSPQGGSSYNEQFF. The CDR3, as DNA: TGTGCCAGCAGCCCGCAAGGGGGGAGCTCCTACAATGAGCAGTTCTTC.

This clonotype occurred a few times. The V and J genes are TRBV11-3 and TRBJ2-3; D gene uncertain. The CDR3 totals 17 residues. The ends were cut back, 3 bases at V and 1 base at J, with 17 bases in the middle. CDR1 SGHNT and CDR2 YENEEA come from the germline V gene. CDR3 DNA: TGTGCCAGCAGCTTGTCTTTTTTAGGTGCAGGCACAGATACGCAGTATTTT. It translates to CASSLSFLGAGTDTQYF. Full variable domain (remainder filled in from reference TRBV11-3 and TRBJ2-3): EAGVVQSPRYKIIEKKQPVAFWCNPISGHNTLYWYLQNLGQGPELLIRYENEEAVDDSQLPKDRFSAERLKGVDSTLKIQPAELGDSAVYLCASSLSFLGAGTDTQYFGPGTRLTVL.